This entry lists 10 T cell receptor beta chains sequenced from one sample in a study of blood T cell repertoires in COVID-19. The data were produced by immunoSEQ multiplex PCR, yet TCRdb's version contains in-frame clones alone and is incomplete. This table holds approximately 100,000 clones, 80% to 90% found once. Input material: peripheral blood. The receptors derive from a woman older than 75 with acute or convalescent COVID-19.

V usage is TRBV6-5 and J usage is TRBJ2-7; 7 bases align to TRBD1. The V segment lost 0 bases and the J segment 3 bases; nucleotides outside the gene matches: 5. This CDR3 contains 15 residues. In germline, CDR1 is MNHEY, CDR2 SVGAGI. The DNA for the CDR3 is TGTGCCAGCAGTTACTCGAAGGCAGGGGGCTACGAGCAGTACTTC. It yields the protein CASSYSKAGGYEQYF.

The rearrangement links TRBV4-3 to TRBJ1-2, with 7 bases lining up with TRBD1. Per the germline V gene, CDR1 is LGHNA and CDR2 is YSLEER. The CDR3 length is 14 residues. The V gene end was trimmed by 1 base and the J gene end by 3 bases; junction bases not matched to a gene: 2. This chain's CDR3 is CASSQGGTDYGYTF. The CDR3 nucleotides read TGCGCCAGCAGCCAAGGTGGGACAGACTATGGCTACACCTTC.

This chain joins TRBV11-2 and TRBJ1-2; D is possibly TRBD1 (6 bases). The V gene's germline CDR1 is SGHAT and CDR2 FQNNGV. The CDR3 extends over 14 amino acids. With 5 bases removed from V and 3 bases from J, the gap between germline ends came to 13 bases. The CDR3 bases are TGTGCCAGCAGCCCAACGGACAGCTACTATGGCTACACCTTC. It translates to CASSPTDSYYGYTF. Together with reference TRBV11-2 and TRBJ1-2, the CDR3 gives the full variable domain: EAGVAQSPRYKIIEKRQSVAFWCNPISGHATLYWYQQILGQGPKLLIQFQNNGVVDDSQLPKDRFSAERLKGVDSTLKIQPAKLEDSAVYLCASSPTDSYYGYTFGSGTRLTVV.

The chain recombines TRBV28 with TRBJ1-6; TRBD1 matches 7 bases. The CDR3 has 19 amino acids. Looked up from germline, CDR1 is MDHEN and CDR2 is SYDVKM. Losses at the gene ends were 4 bases for V and 10 bases for J; bases not matched to a gene: 22. Here the CDR3 reads CASSSGPPGTVLVRSPLHF. In DNA, the CDR3 is TGTGCCAGCAGTTCAGGCCCCCCCGGGACAGTCCTCGTGAGGTCACCCCTCCACTTT. Full variable domain (outside the CDR3, taken from reference TRBV28 and TRBJ1-6): DVKVTQSSRYLVKRTGEKVFLECVQDMDHENMFWYRQDPGLGLRLIYFSYDVKMKEKGDIPEGYSVSREKKERFSLILESASTNQTSMYLCASSSGPPGTVLVRSPLHFGNGTRLTVT.

This chain connects TRBV7-2 to TRBJ2-1; 11 positions match TRBD2. The V and J ends lost 2 bases and 3 bases, in that order; junction bases with no gene match: 0. Germline V gives CDR1 SGHTA, CDR2 FQGNSA. This CDR3 has 15 residues. Here the CDR3 DNA reads TGTGCCAGCAGCTTACTAGCGGGGGGCTACAATGAGCAGTTCTTC. Translated, it gives CASSLLAGGYNEQFF.

The CDR3 sequence: CASTGQERGGGVHF. The CDR3 DNA sequence: TGCGCCAGCACTGGACAGGAGAGGGGAGGTGGGGTCCACTTT. This chain connects TRBV10-2 to TRBJ1-6, with 7 bases that match TRBD1. CDR3 size: 14 residues. Trimming removed 7 bases from V and 17 bases from J; junction bases left unmatched: 17. Germline values: CDR1 WSHSY, CDR2 SAAADI.

The chain has TRBV6-5 and TRBJ2-5, with 9 bases that match TRBD1. CDR1 and CDR2 (germline): MNHEY, SVGAGI. The CDR3 length is 15 residues. V gave up 6 bases and J gave up 5 bases; unmatched junction bases: 10. The CDR3 reads CASRDTGGFWETQYF. The CDR3 DNA reads as TGTGCCAGCAGAGATACAGGGGGCTTCTGGGAGACCCAGTACTTC.

The J gene is TRBJ1-2, the V gene TRBV4-3; D remains ambiguous. This CDR3 comprises 13 residues. V was pared by 0 bases and J by 4 bases, with 6 bases between. Germline lookup yields CDR1 LGHNA and CDR2 YSLEER. CDR3 sequence (DNA): TGCGCCAGCAGCCAAGAACCGGGCTATGGCTACACCTTC. Translated, it gives CASSQEPGYGYTF.

The chain couples TRBV25-1 to TRBJ2-7, with 8 bases lining up with TRBD1. Germline trimming cut 2 bases from V and 1 base from J; bases unmatched to any gene: 4. The CDR3 length is 15 residues. Germline CDR1 reads MGHDK; CDR2 reads SYGVNS. The CDR3 reads CASSEAQGGSYEQYF. The CDR3 DNA follows: TGTGCCAGCAGTGAAGCACAGGGGGGATCCTACGAGCAGTACTTC.

The V and J genes are TRBV7-8 and TRBJ1-5; TRBD1 is a possible D gene (5 bases). The CDR3 length is 14 residues. The germline gives CDR1 SGHVS, CDR2 FQNEAQ. V was cut by 2 bases and J by 6 bases, with 11 bases left in between. The CDR3 loop reads CASSLIEGAQPQHF. For the CDR3, the DNA is TGTGCCAGCAGCTTAATTGAAGGGGCTCAGCCCCAGCATTTT.